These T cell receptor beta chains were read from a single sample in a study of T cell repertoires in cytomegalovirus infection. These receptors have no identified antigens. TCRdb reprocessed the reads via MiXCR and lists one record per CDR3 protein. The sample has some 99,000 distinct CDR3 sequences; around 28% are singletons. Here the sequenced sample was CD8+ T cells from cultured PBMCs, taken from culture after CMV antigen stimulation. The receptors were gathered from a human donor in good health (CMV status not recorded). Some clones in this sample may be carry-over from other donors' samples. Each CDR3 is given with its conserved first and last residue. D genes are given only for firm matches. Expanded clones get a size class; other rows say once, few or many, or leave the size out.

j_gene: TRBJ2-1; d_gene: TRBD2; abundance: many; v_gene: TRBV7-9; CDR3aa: CASSPQGSGNEQFF; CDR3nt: TGTGCCAGCAGCCCCCAGGGTAGCGGGAATGAGCAGTTCTTC
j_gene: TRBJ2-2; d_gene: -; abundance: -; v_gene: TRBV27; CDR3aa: CASSPQVLVANTGELFF; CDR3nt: TGTGCCAGCAGTCCCCAGGTTTTAGTGGCTAACACCGGGGAGCTGTTTTTT
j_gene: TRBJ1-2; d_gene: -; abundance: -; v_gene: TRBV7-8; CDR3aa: CASSPGDPVNGYTF; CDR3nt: TGTGCCAGCAGCCCCGGGGACCCAGTGAATGGCTACACCTTC
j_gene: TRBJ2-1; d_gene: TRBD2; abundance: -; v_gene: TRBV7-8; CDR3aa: CASSFWGGDYNEQFF; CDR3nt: TGTGCCAGCAGCTTTTGGGGGGGGGACTACAATGAGCAGTTCTTC
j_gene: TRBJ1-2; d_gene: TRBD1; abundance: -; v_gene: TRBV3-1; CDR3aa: CASSQSVTGSYGYTF; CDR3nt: TGTGCCAGCAGCCAAAGTGTGACAGGGAGCTATGGCTACACCTTC
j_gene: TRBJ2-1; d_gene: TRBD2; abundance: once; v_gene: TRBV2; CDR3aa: CASSEGTSGGHEQFF; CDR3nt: TGTGCCAGCAGTGAAGGGACTAGCGGGGGCCATGAGCAGTTCTTC
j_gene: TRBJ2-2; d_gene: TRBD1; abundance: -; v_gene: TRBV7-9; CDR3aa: CASSLGTGGANTGELFF; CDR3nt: TGTGCCAGCAGCTTAGGGACAGGGGGCGCGAACACCGGGGAGCTGTTTTTT
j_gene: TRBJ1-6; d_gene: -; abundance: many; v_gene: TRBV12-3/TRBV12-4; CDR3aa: CASSFVGFGGSPLHF; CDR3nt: TGTGCCAGCAGTTTTGTGGGGTTTGGGGGCTCACCCCTCCACTTT
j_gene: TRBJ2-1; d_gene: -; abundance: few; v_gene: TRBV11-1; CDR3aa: CASSPPPGGGWAYNEQFF; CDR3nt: TGTGCCAGCAGCCCACCCCCGGGGGGCGGATGGGCCTACAATGAGCAGTTCTTC
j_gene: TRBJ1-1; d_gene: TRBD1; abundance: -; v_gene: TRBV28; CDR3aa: CASEDRAVTEAFF; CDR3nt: TGTGCCAGCGAGGACAGGGCTGTCACTGAAGCTTTCTTT
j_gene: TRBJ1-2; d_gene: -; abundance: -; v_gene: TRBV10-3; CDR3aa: CAIWFGLGYGYTF; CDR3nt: TGTGCCATTTGGTTTGGTCTGGGCTATGGCTACACCTTC
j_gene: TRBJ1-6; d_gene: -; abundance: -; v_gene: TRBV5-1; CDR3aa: CASSWGDSNSPLHF; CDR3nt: TGCGCCAGCAGCTGGGGCGACAGTAATTCACCCCTCCACTTT
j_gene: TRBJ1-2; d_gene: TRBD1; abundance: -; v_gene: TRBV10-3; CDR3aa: CAISEPGQGANYGYTF; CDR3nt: TGTGCCATCAGTGAGCCTGGACAGGGAGCTAACTATGGCTACACCTTC
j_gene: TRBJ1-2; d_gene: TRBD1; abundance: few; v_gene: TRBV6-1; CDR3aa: CASGPRGNYGYTF; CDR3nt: TGTGCCAGCGGCCCCAGGGGGAACTATGGCTACACCTTC
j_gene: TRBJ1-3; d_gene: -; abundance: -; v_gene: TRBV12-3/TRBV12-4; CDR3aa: CASTLGPLGNTIYF; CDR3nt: TGTGCCAGCACCTTAGGGCCACTTGGAAACACCATATATTTT
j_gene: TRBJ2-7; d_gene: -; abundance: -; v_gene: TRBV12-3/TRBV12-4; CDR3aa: CASSSSRFYEQYF; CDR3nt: TGTGCCAGCAGTTCGTCCAGATTCTACGAGCAGTACTTC
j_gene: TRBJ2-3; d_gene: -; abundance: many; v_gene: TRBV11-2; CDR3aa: CASSIPQGDKDTQYF; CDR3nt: TGTGCCAGCAGCATCCCACAGGGAGACAAAGATACGCAGTATTTT
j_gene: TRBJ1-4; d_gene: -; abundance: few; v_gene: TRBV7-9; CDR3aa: CASSPAPGTPNEKLFF; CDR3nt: TGTGCCAGCAGCCCAGCGCCCGGGACGCCTAATGAAAAACTGTTTTTT
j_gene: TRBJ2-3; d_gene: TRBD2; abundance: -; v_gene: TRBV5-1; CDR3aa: CASHAGDLVADTQYF; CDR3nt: TGCGCCAGCCACGCGGGGGATCTAGTTGCAGATACGCAGTATTTT
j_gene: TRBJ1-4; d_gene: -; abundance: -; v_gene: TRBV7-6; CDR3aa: CASSLAQGFATNEKLFF; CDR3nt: TGTGCCAGCAGCTTAGCACAGGGTTTTGCAACTAATGAAAAACTGTTTTTT
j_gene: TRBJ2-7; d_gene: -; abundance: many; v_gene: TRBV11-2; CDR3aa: CASSLGTGGYEQYF; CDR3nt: TGTGCCAGCAGCTTAGGAACAGGCGGCTACGAGCAGTACTTC
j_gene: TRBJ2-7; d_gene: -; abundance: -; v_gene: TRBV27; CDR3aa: CAYVRGSYEQYF; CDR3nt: TGTGCCTATGTACGGGGGTCCTACGAGCAGTACTTC
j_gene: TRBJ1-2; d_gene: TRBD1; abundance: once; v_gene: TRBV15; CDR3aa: CATSRSRTGGNYGYTF; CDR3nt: TGTGCCACCAGCAGATCAAGGACAGGGGGCAACTATGGCTACACCTTC
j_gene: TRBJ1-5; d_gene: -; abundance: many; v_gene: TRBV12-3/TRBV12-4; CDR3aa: CASSGTQTSNQPQHF; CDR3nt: TGTGCCAGCAGTGGGACACAGACGAGCAATCAGCCCCAGCATTTT
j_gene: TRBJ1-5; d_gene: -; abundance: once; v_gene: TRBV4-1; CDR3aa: CASSQDLRETNQPQHF; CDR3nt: TGCGCCAGCAGCCAAGATCTTCGGGAGACCAATCAGCCCCAGCATTTT
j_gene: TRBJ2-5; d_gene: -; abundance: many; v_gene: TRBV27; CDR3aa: CASSFSGSLKTQYF; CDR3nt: TGTGCCAGCAGTTTCTCAGGGAGTCTGAAGACCCAGTACTTC
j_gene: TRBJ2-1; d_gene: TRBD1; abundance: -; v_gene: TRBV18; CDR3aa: CASSRGTGEVYNEQFF; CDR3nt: TGTGCCAGCTCCCGCGGGACAGGGGAGGTCTACAATGAGCAGTTCTTC
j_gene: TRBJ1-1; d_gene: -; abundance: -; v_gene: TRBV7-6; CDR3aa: CASSLVQGEGTEAFF; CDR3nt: TGTGCCAGCAGCTTGGTTCAGGGTGAGGGCACTGAAGCTTTCTTT
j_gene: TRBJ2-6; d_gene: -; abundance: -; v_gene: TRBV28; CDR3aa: CASGGTTGANVLTF; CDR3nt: TGTGCCAGCGGAGGGACAACTGGGGCCAACGTCCTGACTTTC
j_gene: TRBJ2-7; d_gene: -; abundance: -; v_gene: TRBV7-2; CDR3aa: CTSSPITAALGQYF; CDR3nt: TGTACCAGCAGCCCCATAACAGCCGCCCTCGGTCAGTACTTC
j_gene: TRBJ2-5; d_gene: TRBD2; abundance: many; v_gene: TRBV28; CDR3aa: CASSPLTSGDPRETQYF; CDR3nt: TGTGCCAGCAGCCCCCTAACTAGCGGGGACCCCCGAGAGACCCAGTACTTC
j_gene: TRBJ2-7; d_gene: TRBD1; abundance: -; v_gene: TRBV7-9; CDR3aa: CASSDRGQDEQYF; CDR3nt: TGTGCCAGCAGCGACAGGGGGCAAGACGAGCAGTACTTC
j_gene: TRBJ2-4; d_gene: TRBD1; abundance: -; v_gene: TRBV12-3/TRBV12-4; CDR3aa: CASSFGTGGFIQYF; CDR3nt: TGTGCCAGCAGTTTTGGGACAGGGGGCTTTATTCAGTACTTC
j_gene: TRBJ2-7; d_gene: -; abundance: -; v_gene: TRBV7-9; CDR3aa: CASSLGVGGDYEQYF; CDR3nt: TGTGCCAGCAGCTTAGGGGTTGGAGGGGACTACGAGCAGTACTTC
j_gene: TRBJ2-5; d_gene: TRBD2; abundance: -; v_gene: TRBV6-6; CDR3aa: CASTDVGPGGETQYF; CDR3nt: TGTGCCAGCACCGACGTGGGGCCGGGGGGAGAGACCCAGTACTTC
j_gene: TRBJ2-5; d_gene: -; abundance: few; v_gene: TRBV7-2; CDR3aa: CASSPNGPAMETQYF; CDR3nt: TGTGCCAGCAGCCCGAACGGGCCTGCTATGGAGACCCAGTACTTC
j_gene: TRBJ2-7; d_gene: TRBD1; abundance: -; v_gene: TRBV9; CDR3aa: CASSGGTGGGYEQYF; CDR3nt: TGTGCCAGCAGCGGGGGGACAGGGGGCGGATACGAGCAGTACTTC
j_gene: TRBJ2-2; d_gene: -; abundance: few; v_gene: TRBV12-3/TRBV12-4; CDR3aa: CASSPTIAARAGELFF; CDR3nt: TGTGCCAGCAGTCCGACTATTGCGGCGCGGGCCGGGGAGCTGTTTTTT